The T cell receptor (beta chain) under discussion was sequenced for a study of control samples from healthy donors and cancer patients. Some clones are missing from TCRdb's copy, which holds only in-frame ones; the method was immunoSEQ multiplex PCR. The table includes approximately 160,000 clones, around 94% detected once. CDR3 length: 15 amino acids. The germline V and J ends were trimmed by 4 bases and 9 bases, with 16 bases remaining between them. CDR1 is MNHEY and CDR2 is SVGAGI in the germline V gene. Sequencing was carried out using blood. The chain carries TRBV6-5 and TRBJ1-6, with TRBD1 as a possible D gene (5 bases). This receptor was identified in a woman aged 18-30 years in good health. This chain's CDR3 is CASSLGQGSSSPLHF. The CDR3 bases are TGTGCCAGCAGTTTGGGCCAGGGATCGAGTTCACCCCTCCACTTT.